The 4 T cell receptor beta chains listed next were all sequenced from one sample in a study of T cells in Graves' hyperthyroidism and ophthalmopathy. Amplification yielded TCR beta CDR3 regions, with RNA transcripts as the source. HTBI primers were the set used in a first-round RT-PCR of the TCR CDR3. Each CDR3 protein is one row after TCRdb ran MiXCR on the multiplex PCR reads. Of about 420,000 distinct CDR3 sequences in the sample, roughly 13% were seen once. Sequencing used blood. These receptors came from a woman aged 18-29 years with Graves' hyperthyroidism.

This clonotype was recorded at least ten times. The rearrangement uses TRBV5-1 and TRBJ2-7, with 8 nucleotides matching TRBD1. Germline V gives CDR1 SGHRS, CDR2 YFSETQ. The junction had 13 bases not matched to a gene; V was cut back by 0 bases and J by 5 bases. This CDR3 contains 17 residues. The CDR3 loop is CASSLAFFDRGVNEQYF. The CDR3 nucleotides read TGCGCCAGCAGCTTGGCCTTTTTCGACAGGGGAGTCAACGAGCAGTACTTC. Based on the CDR3 plus reference TRBV5-1 and TRBJ2-7, the full variable domain is KAGVTQTPRYLIKTRGQQVTLSCSPISGHRSVSWYQQTPGQGLQFLFEYFSETQRNKGNFPGRFSGRQFSNSRSEMNVSTLELGDSALYLCASSLAFFDRGVNEQYFGPGTRLTVT.

This clonotype was seen at least ten times. The chain couples TRBV11-1 to TRBJ1-1, with D possibly being TRBD1 (5 bases). Germline V lookup: CDR1 SGHAT, CDR2 FQDESV (reference sequence). This CDR3 has 13 residues. V was cut by 6 bases and J by 1 base, with 9 bases left in between. CDR3: CASRSGQNTEAFF. CDR3 DNA: TGTGCCAGCAGATCAGGACAGAACACTGAAGCTTTCTTT.

In its sample, this clonotype was seen many times. This chain links TRBV2 with TRBJ2-7; 8 nucleotides match TRBD2. Trimming at V came to 6 bases and at J to 3 bases, leaving 4 bases not matched to a gene. This CDR3 comprises 13 residues. In germline, CDR1 is SNHLY, CDR2 FYNNEI. The CDR3 here is CASRLAGLYEQYF. The CDR3 nucleotides read TGTGCCAGCAGATTAGCGGGACTCTACGAGCAGTACTTC.

This clonotype was picked up many times. The chain links TRBV28 to TRBJ1-1; a possible D gene is TRBD1 (5 bases). The CDR3 consists of 14 residues. The germline V gene has CDR1 MDHEN and CDR2 SYDVKM. V was cut by 3 bases and J by 4 bases, with 12 bases left in between. CDR3 sequence: CASSLPGRGTEAFF. CDR3 coding DNA: TGTGCCAGCAGTTTGCCAGGAAGGGGCACTGAAGCTTTCTTT. The full variable domain, rest sourced from reference TRBV28 and TRBJ1-1, is DVKVTQSSRYLVKRTGEKVFLECVQDMDHENMFWYRQDPGLGLRLIYFSYDVKMKEKGDIPEGYSVSREKKERFSLILESASTNQTSMYLCASSLPGRGTEAFFGQGTRLTVV.